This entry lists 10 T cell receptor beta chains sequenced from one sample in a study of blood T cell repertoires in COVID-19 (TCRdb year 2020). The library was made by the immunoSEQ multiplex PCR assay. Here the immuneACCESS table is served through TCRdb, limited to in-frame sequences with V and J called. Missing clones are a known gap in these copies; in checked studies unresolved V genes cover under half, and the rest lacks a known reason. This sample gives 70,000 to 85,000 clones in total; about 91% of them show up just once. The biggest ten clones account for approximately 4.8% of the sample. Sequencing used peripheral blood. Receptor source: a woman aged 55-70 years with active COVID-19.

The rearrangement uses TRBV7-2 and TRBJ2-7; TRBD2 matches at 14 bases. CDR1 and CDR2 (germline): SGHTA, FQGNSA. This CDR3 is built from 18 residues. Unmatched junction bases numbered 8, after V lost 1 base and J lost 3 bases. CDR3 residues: CASSLVRGTSGRLYEQYF. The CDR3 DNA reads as TGTGCCAGCAGCTTAGTAAGAGGGACTAGCGGGAGACTCTACGAGCAGTACTTC.

In DNA form, the CDR3 reads TGTGCCAGTACCCTCGTTCAGGGAAATCAGCCCCAGCATTTT. Translating gives CASTLVQGNQPQHF. The chain recombines TRBV19 with TRBJ1-5, with a weak D call TRBD1 (5 bases). The CDR3 is 14 amino acids. V was cut by 7 bases and J by 4 bases, with 14 bases left in between. CDR1 is LNHDA, CDR2 SQIVND, per germline (reference sequence). Complete variable domain (other parts from reference TRBV19 and TRBJ1-5): DGGITQSPKYLFRKEGQNVTLSCEQNLNHDAMYWYRQDPGQGLRLIYYSQIVNDFQKGDIAEGYSVSREKKESFPLTVTSAQKNPTAFYLCASTLVQGNQPQHFGDGTRLSIL.

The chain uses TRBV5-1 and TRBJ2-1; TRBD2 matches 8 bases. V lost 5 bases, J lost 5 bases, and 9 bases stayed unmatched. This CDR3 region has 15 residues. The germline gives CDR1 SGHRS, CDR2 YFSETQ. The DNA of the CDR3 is TGCGCCAGCAGGAAAAGCGGGAGAAATAACAATGAGCAGTTCTTC. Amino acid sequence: CASRKSGRNNNEQFF.

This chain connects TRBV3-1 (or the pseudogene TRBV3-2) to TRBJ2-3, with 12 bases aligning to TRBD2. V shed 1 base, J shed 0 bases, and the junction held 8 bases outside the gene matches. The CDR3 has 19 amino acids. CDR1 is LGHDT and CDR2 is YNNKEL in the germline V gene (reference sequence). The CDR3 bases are TGTGCCAGCAGCCAAGCCCGGCTAGCGGGAGGGAGTAGCACAGATACGCAGTATTTT. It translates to CASSQARLAGGSSTDTQYF.

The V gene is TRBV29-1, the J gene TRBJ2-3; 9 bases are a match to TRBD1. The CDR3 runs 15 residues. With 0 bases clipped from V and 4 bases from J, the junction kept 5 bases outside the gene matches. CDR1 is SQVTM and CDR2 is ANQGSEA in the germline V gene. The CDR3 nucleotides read TGCAGCGTTGAAGATCGGTGGACAGGGGCAGATACGCAGTATTTT. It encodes CSVEDRWTGADTQYF.

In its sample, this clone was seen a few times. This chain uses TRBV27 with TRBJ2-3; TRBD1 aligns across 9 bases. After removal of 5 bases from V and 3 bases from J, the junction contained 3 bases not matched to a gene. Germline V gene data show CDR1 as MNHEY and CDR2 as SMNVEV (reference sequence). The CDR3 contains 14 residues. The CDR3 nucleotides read TGTGCCAGCAGTAACAGGGGGCTAACAGATACGCAGTATTTT. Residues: CASSNRGLTDTQYF.

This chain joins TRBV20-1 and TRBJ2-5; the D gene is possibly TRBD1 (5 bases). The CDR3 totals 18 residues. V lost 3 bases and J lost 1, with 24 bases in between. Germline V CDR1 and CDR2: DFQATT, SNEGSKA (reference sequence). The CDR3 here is CSASNPLLGQGIQETQYF. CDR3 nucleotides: TGCAGTGCTAGTAATCCGCTCTTGGGGCAGGGCATCCAAGAGACCCAGTACTTC.

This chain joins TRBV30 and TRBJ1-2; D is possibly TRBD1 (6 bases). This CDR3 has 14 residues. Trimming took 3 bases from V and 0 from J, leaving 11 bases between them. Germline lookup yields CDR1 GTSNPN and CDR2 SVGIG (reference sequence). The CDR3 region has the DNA TGTGCCTGGAGGGGGGGGCCGCCTAACTATGGCTACACCTTC. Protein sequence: CAWRGGPPNYGYTF.

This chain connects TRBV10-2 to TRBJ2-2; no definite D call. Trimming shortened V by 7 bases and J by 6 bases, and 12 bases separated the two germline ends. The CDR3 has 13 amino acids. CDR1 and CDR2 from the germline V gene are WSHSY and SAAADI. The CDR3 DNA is TGCGCCAGCACCATTAGCAGTGCCGGGGAGCTGTTTTTT. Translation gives CASTISSAGELFF.

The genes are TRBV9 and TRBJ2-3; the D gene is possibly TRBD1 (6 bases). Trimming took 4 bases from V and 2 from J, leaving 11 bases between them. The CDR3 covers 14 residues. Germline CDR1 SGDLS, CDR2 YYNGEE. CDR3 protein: CASSYAGATDTQYF. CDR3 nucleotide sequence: TGTGCCAGCAGCTACGCAGGGGCCACAGATACGCAGTATTTT.